The following is a T cell receptor (beta chain) sequence with its context. Looked up from germline, CDR1 is SNHLY and CDR2 is FYNNEI. The CDR3 runs 15 residues. Losses at the gene ends were 6 bases for V and 5 bases for J; bases not matched to a gene: 11. This specimen belongs to a study of T cells after yellow fever vaccination. TCRdb processed the 5' RACE reads anew with MiXCR; each CDR3 protein has one entry. Here the sample spans 340,000 or so distinct CDR3 sequences, around 13% being singletons. The V and J genes are TRBV2 and TRBJ1-2, with 8 bases fitting TRBD1. Specimen: CD4+ T cells sorted from PBMCs, collected 15 days after the yellow fever booster vaccination. The clonotype originates from a man aged 18 to 30 who received the YFV17D yellow fever vaccine. CDR3 in amino acids: CASSVGQGGDYGYTF. As DNA, the CDR3 is TGTGCCAGCAGCGTCGGACAGGGAGGTGATTATGGCTACACCTTC.